This T cell receptor beta chain was recovered during a study of cytomegalovirus exposure and HLA in healthy donors. This CDR3 comprises 17 residues. Germline V gene data show CDR1 as MGHRA and CDR2 as YSYEKL. The V and J ends lost 1 base and 4 bases respectively, with 19 bases between them. The PCR used 60 Vbeta and 13 Jbeta primers. Data came from immunoSEQ multiplex PCR; TCRdb stores just in-frame clones and leaves some out. The sample records 150,000 to 200,000 clones, 70% to 90% being singletons. Study-wide points: Cytomegalovirus status was reportedly diagnosed by the classifier with high sensitivity and specificity.

Note on this clone: Its matching antigen is unknown.

The receptor's source is a woman between 18 and 29 years old in good health and CMV-seronegative. The chain carries TRBV4-1 and TRBJ1-2; TRBD1 might be the D (6 bases). The sample comprised PBMCs. Written as DNA, the CDR3 is TGCGCCAGCAGCCAAGGCCCGAGCGACAGGCCGATCTATGGCTACACCTTC. Protein sequence: CASSQGPSDRPIYGYTF.